A selection of T cell receptor beta chains follows, all from one sample in a study of shared clonotypes between healthy human individuals. Generated by immunoSEQ multiplex PCR, the TCRdb table keeps only in-frame clones and is missing some. The sample contains roughly 500,000 clones, 96% of which appear only once. The sequencing sample was made of naive CD4+ T cells sorted from blood. These TCRs come from a woman under 40 in good health. Each CDR3 is given with its conserved first and last residue. A D gene is named only where the DNA matches it firmly.

>TRBV7-8|NA
CASSFGWGGDASTDTQYF
>TRBV28|NA
CASSNIRGATNEKLFF
>TRBV6-6|NA
CASSYGGETEAFF
>TRBV19|NA
CASSGTYGYTF
>TRBV2|NA
CASGLGAIQPQHF
>TRBV6-1|NA
CASLSGGVGQPQHF
>TRBV11-2|NA
CASSPRGGYLRNTEAFF
>TRBV7-2|TRBD2
CASSQWGTSAYEQYF
>TRBV11-3|TRBD2
CASSLRRTSNLSSYEQYF
>TRBV18|NA
CASSPGYEQYF
>TRBV7-7|NA
CASSLQGPPQYF
>TRBV28|NA
CASKGGELFF
>TRBV4-2|TRBD1
CASSQDLDRVYNEQFF
>TRBV15|TRBD2
CATSRDRQRGTGELFF
>TRBV5-1|NA
CASSLVAGNPNEQYF
>TRBV2|TRBD2
CASSVGLAGNEQFF
>TRBV6-1|NA
CASSRGGNQPQHF
>TRBV28|NA
CASRAGRARGSIYEQYF
>TRBV5-1|NA
CATRDGQNTDTQYF
>TRBV19|NA
CASSMIWDYGYTF
>TRBV28|NA
CASSRPRWGRNYEQYF
>TRBV28|NA
CASSFWAGNTIYF
>TRBV5-1|NA
CASSPGPGADREQYF
>TRBV19|NA
CASRKGISTDTQYF
>TRBV28|TRBD2
CASSSPGSSGVSYEQYF
>TRBV10-2|TRBD1
CASSGVGTGLGSTEAFF
>TRBV7-9|TRBD1
CASSSHRGVSTGELFF